Listed here are 11 T cell receptor beta chains from one sample, sequenced in a study of T cell responses to AZD1222 COVID-19 vaccine. TCRdb keeps only in-frame clones here, not all; method: immunoSEQ multiplex PCR. The sample has roughly 170,000 clones; 80% to 90% are singletons. The sequenced sample was peripheral blood, obtained on day 0 of AZD1222 vaccination. Source of these receptors: an adult in good health.

This clone was seen only once. The J gene is TRBJ1-4, the V gene TRBV15, with TRBD1 identical over 7 bases. CDR3 length equals 14 residues. The junction had 5 bases not matched to a gene; V was cut back by 6 bases and J by 4 bases. The germline V gene encodes CDR1 LNHNV and CDR2 YYDKDF (reference sequence). In DNA form, the CDR3 reads TGTGCCACCAGGCACAGGGGCGGTAATGAAAAACTGTTTTTT. Translation gives CATRHRGGNEKLFF.

The CDR3 here is CASSHTGIYGYTF. The CDR3 bases are TGTGCCAGCAGCCATACAGGGATCTATGGCTACACCTTC. The chain couples TRBV11-2 to TRBJ1-2; tentative D call: TRBD1 (6 bases). The CDR3 has 13 amino acids. CDR1 is SGHAT and CDR2 is FQNNGV in the germline V gene. V was cut by 5 bases and J by 4 bases, with 11 bases left in between.

The rearrangement links TRBV13 to TRBJ2-2, with D uncertain. This CDR3 region has 12 residues. Germline V gene lookup returns CDR1 PRHDT and CDR2 FYEKMQ (reference sequence). V lost 1 base, J lost 6 bases, and 3 bases lay in between. The CDR3 DNA reads TGTGCCAGCAGCTTAGACGCCGGGGAGCTGTTTTTT. Encoded protein: CASSLDAGELFF.

This clone was recorded once. The V call is TRBV5-6, the J call TRBJ2-7, with D possibly being TRBD1 or TRBD2 (5 bases each). Trimming removed 6 bases at V and 2 bases at J, with 12 bases between. The CDR3 loop spans 13 amino acids. CDR1 and CDR2 from the germline V gene are SGHDT and YYEEEE. The CDR3 is CASIRDGTYEQYF. In nucleotides, the CDR3 is TGTGCCAGCATCCGGGACGGAACCTACGAGCAGTACTTC.

V usage is TRBV11-2 and J usage is TRBJ1-5; D is undetermined. The germline CDR1 and CDR2 sequences are SGHAT and FQNNGV. V gave up 4 bases and J gave up 6 bases, with 13 bases separating them. This CDR3 is 14 amino acids long. The CDR3 sequence: CASSSLQQTQPQHF. Written as DNA, the CDR3 is TGTGCCAGCAGCTCATTACAGCAGACTCAGCCCCAGCATTTT. The full variable domain, completed using reference TRBV11-2 and TRBJ1-5, is EAGVAQSPRYKIIEKRQSVAFWCNPISGHATLYWYQQILGQGPKLLIQFQNNGVVDDSQLPKDRFSAERLKGVDSTLKIQPAKLEDSAVYLCASSSLQQTQPQHFGDGTRLSIL.

The rearrangement uses TRBV4-1 and TRBJ2-7, with 8 bases lining up with TRBD2. The V segment lost 1 base and the J segment 2 bases; nucleotides outside the gene matches: 4. This CDR3 contains 15 residues. Germline CDR1 is MGHRA and CDR2 is YSYEKL. CDR3 sequence (DNA): TGCGCCAGCAGCCAAGTCGCGGGGGGCCCCTACGAGCAGTACTTC. Encoded protein: CASSQVAGGPYEQYF.

This clone has just one count. This chain uses TRBV4-2 with TRBJ1-2, with D possibly being TRBD1 (6 bases). Germline CDR1 reads LGHNA; CDR2 reads YNFKEQ. V was cut by 4 bases and J by 4 bases, with 19 bases left in between. The CDR3 totals 16 residues. The CDR3 loop reads CASSPRGGDKTYGYTF. The CDR3, as DNA: TGTGCCAGCAGCCCCAGAGGGGGAGATAAAACCTATGGCTACACCTTC.

V gene TRBV9 combines with J gene TRBJ2-1, with D possibly matching TRBD1 (6 bases). This CDR3 contains 14 residues. CDR1 and CDR2 (germline): SGDLS, YYNGEE. V was clipped by 3 bases and J by 7 bases, with 14 bases between them. CDR3 residues: CASSAGAGVNEQFF. CDR3 in DNA: TGTGCCAGCAGCGCCGGGGCAGGGGTAAATGAGCAGTTCTTC.

The V call is TRBV4-1, the J call TRBJ2-7, with a possible D match to TRBD1 (6 bases). This CDR3 region has 14 residues. Germline V gene lookup returns CDR1 MGHRA and CDR2 YSYEKL. The V end lost 6 bases, the J end lost 2 bases, and 14 bases lay between the germline ends. The CDR3 nucleotides read TGCGCCAGCAGTCCTCAACAGGGCCCCTACGAGCAGTACTTC. Protein product: CASSPQQGPYEQYF.

This sequence joins TRBV2 and TRBJ2-3; D gene ambiguous. CDR3 length: 10 residues. V lost 8 bases, J lost 2 bases, and 2 bases lay in between. Germline assignment: CDR1 SNHLY and CDR2 FYNNEI. CDR3 bases: TGTGCCAGCTCCACAGATACGCAGTATTTT. This gives the protein CASSTDTQYF.

V gene TRBV2 combines with J gene TRBJ1-6; D perhaps matches TRBD1 (5 bases). Trimming left V 8 bases short and J 6 bases short, with 8 bases between. Per germline, CDR1 SNHLY and CDR2 FYNNEI. The CDR3 runs to 12 residues. CDR3 residues: CASATVNSPLHF. CDR3 nucleotides: TGTGCCAGCGCGACAGTTAATTCACCCCTCCACTTT.